The present entry profiles one T cell receptor beta chain with its context. Its antigen is currently unknown. A multiplex PCR was run with 60 Vbeta primers and 13 Jbeta primers. Data came from immunoSEQ multiplex PCR; TCRdb stores just in-frame clones and leaves some out. Here the sample spans about 180,000 clones, 80% being singletons. These data are taken from a study of cytomegalovirus exposure and HLA in healthy donors. General observations from the study: A later analysis appeared to link common viral pathogens to several of the most significant clusters.

The CDR3 is 13 amino acids. Germline V gene lookup returns CDR1 SEHNR and CDR2 FQNEAQ (reference sequence). Trimming took 5 bases from V and 6 from J, leaving 14 bases between them. The chain couples TRBV7-9 to TRBJ2-7, with D tentatively TRBD1 (5 bases). This clonotype was sampled from a woman aged 25 to 39 in good health and CMV-seronegative. The specimen sequenced was PBMCs. CDR3 sequence (DNA): TGTGCCAGCAGCCTGGAGCAGGGCGGCGAGCAGTACTTC. Residues: CASSLEQGGEQYF.